The 14 T cell receptor beta chains presented below share a single source sample, sequenced in a study of blood T cell repertoires in COVID-19. The assay was immunoSEQ multiplex PCR, and TCRdb's table has in-frame clones only and misses some. The table lists 260,000 or so clones, 70% to 90% of them singletons, with roughly 1.2% in the top ten. Material for sequencing was PBMCs or T cells enriched from blood (not recorded which). These receptors originate from a woman aged 40 to 50 with acute COVID-19.

This chain joins TRBV5-4 and TRBJ2-4; the D is unclear. With 3 bases removed from V and 1 base from J, the gap between germline ends came to 14 bases. The germline gives CDR1 SGHNT, CDR2 YYREEE (reference sequence). This CDR3 comprises 16 residues. The chain's CDR3 is CASSSESLWAKNIQYF. In nucleotides, the CDR3 is TGTGCCAGCAGCTCAGAATCCCTTTGGGCCAAAAACATTCAGTACTTC.

J is TRBJ1-2 and V is TRBV7-2, with 7 bases that match TRBD1. CDR1 and CDR2 from the germline V gene are SGHTA and FQGNSA. The CDR3 has 15 residues. J lost 6 bases, V lost 3 bases, and 10 bases had no gene match. Written as DNA, the CDR3 is TGTGCCAGCAGCTTCGGACAGGTTCGGAGGGATGGCTACACCTTC. Amino acids: CASSFGQVRRDGYTF.

The rearrangement joins TRBV30 to TRBJ2-5, with D unclear. Germline V gives CDR1 GTSNPN, CDR2 SVGIG (reference sequence). Trimming pared 0 bases from V and 3 bases from J, leaving 5 bases between. This CDR3 has 12 amino acids. CDR3 nucleotide sequence: TGTGCCTGGAGTGTATCAGAAGAGACCCAGTACTTC. It specifies CAWSVSEETQYF.

This clone was counted only a few times. The chain carries TRBV10-3 and TRBJ2-7, with TRBD2 matching over 9 bases. CDR3 length: 13 residues. Germline CDR1 reads ENHRY; CDR2 reads SYGVKD. Trimming cost V 10 bases and J 4 bases; bases outside gene matches: 8. This chain's CDR3 is CASSSGVQYEQYF. The CDR3 DNA reads as TGTGCCAGCTCTAGCGGGGTACAATACGAGCAGTACTTC.

The CDR3 protein is CASSWSQTDTQYF. The CDR3 DNA is TGTGCCAGTAGTTGGAGCCAGACAGATACGCAGTATTTT. The rearrangement links TRBV19 to TRBJ2-3; D unclear. Germline CDR1 reads LNHDA; CDR2 reads SQIVND (reference sequence). The V and J ends lost 5 bases and 3 bases respectively, with 9 bases between them. The CDR3 loop spans 13 amino acids. Based on the CDR3 plus reference TRBV19 and TRBJ2-3, the full variable domain is DGGITQSPKYLFRKEGQNVTLSCEQNLNHDAMYWYRQDPGQGLRLIYYSQIVNDFQKGDIAEGYSVSREKKESFPLTVTSAQKNPTAFYLCASSWSQTDTQYFGPGTRLTVL.

The chain joins TRBV21-1 to TRBJ1-1; no DNA check was done on the table's D call, TRBD1. TRBV21-1 is marked as a pseudogene. CDR3 length: 14 amino acids. The CDR3 spells CASRPGPRAPRAFF. The CDR3 DNA reads as TGTGCCAGCAGACCCGGGCCCAGGGCGCCGCGAGCTTTCTTT.

The J gene is TRBJ2-1, the V gene TRBV7-3; 7 bases fit TRBD2. Germline-derived CDR1 and CDR2 are SGHTA and FQGTGA. V shed 5 bases, J shed 4 bases, and the junction held 8 bases outside the gene matches. This CDR3 region has 15 residues. CDR3 protein: CASSQSSGVYNEQFF. The CDR3 DNA follows: TGTGCCAGCAGCCAGTCTAGCGGAGTATACAATGAGCAGTTCTTC.

The rearrangement uses TRBV6-5 and TRBJ2-7; 13 positions match TRBD2. CDR1 and CDR2 (germline): MNHEY, SVGAGI. This CDR3 comprises 16 residues. Trimming cost V 4 bases and J 4 bases; bases outside gene matches: 7. This chain's CDR3 is CASSSWTSGSRYEQYF. CDR3 DNA sequence: TGTGCCAGCAGTTCCTGGACTAGCGGGAGTCGGTACGAGCAGTACTTC.

This clone was counted a few times. The V and J genes are TRBV29-1 and TRBJ1-5; a weak D match, TRBD1 (5 bases). This CDR3 has 13 residues. Trimming cost V 7 bases and J 6 bases, with 16 bases left between them. Germline CDR1 and CDR2: SQVTM and ANQGSEA. The CDR3 DNA reads TGCAGCGCCGGGAGGGGTAAAGGTCAGCCCCAGCATTTT. Protein product: CSAGRGKGQPQHF.

CDR3 DNA: TGTGCCAGCAGTCTCTGGACATCAATTACGATCAGCGCCCAGCATTTT. As protein: CASSLWTSITISAQHF. The chain uses TRBV28 and TRBJ1-5, with D perhaps matching TRBD1 (5 bases). This CDR3 has 16 residues. Germline CDR1 MDHEN, CDR2 SYDVKM. Trimming cost V 5 bases and J 11 bases, with 25 bases left between them.

The rearrangement uses TRBV19 and TRBJ2-1, with D perhaps matching TRBD1 (6 bases). The germline V and J ends were trimmed by 4 bases and 4 bases, with 17 bases remaining between them. The CDR3 runs 16 residues. Germline assignment: CDR1 LNHDA and CDR2 SQIVND (reference sequence). The DNA for the CDR3 is TGTGCCAGTAGTAACCAGGACCTGGGGGCGTACAATGAGCAGTTCTTC. Translation: CASSNQDLGAYNEQFF.

The chain has TRBV18 and TRBJ2-1; 8 positions match TRBD1. The CDR3 has 15 residues. Germline lookup yields CDR1 KGHSH and CDR2 LQKENI. V gave up 1 base and J gave up 4 bases; unmatched junction bases: 3. This CDR3 reads CASSPQGQGYNEQFF. CDR3 DNA sequence: TGTGCCAGCTCACCACAAGGACAGGGTTACAATGAGCAGTTCTTC.

The rearrangement uses TRBV28 and TRBJ2-7, with 13 nucleotides matching TRBD2. J lost 5 bases, V lost 3 bases, and 7 bases had no gene match. The CDR3 is made up of 16 amino acids. CDR1 and CDR2 from the germline V gene are MDHEN and SYDVKM. In DNA, the CDR3 is TGTGCCAGCAGTTTTCAAACTAGCGGGAGGGCACACGAGCAGTACTTC. It encodes CASSFQTSGRAHEQYF.

J is TRBJ2-2 and V is TRBV27; TRBD1 might be the D (6 bases). Looked up from germline, CDR1 is MNHEY and CDR2 is SMNVEV (reference sequence). With 5 bases removed from V and 4 bases from J, the gap between germline ends came to 14 bases. CDR3 size: 15 residues. The CDR3, as DNA: TGTGCCAGCAGTCTGGACAGAAGATCCACCGGGGAGCTGTTTTTT. Its protein product is CASSLDRRSTGELFF.